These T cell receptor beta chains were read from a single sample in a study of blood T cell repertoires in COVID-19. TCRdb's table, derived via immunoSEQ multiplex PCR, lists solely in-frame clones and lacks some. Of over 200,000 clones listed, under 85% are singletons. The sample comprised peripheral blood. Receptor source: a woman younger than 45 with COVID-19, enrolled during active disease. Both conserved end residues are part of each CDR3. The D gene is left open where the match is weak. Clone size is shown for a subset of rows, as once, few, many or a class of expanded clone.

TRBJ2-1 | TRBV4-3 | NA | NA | CASSQRDSNNEQFF | TGCGCCAGCAGCCAGCGGGACAGCAACAATGAGCAGTTCTTC
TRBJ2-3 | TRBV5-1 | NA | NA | CASSLWGLTDTQYF | TGCGCCAGCAGCTTGTGGGGGCTCACAGATACGCAGTATTTT
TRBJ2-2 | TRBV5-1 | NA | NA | CASSFLDRNTGELFF | TGCGCCAGCAGCTTCCTGGACAGGAACACCGGGGAGCTGTTTTTT
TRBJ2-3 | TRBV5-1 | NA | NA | CASSGGLTDTQYF | TGCGCCAGCAGCGGGGGCCTCACAGATACGCAGTATTTT
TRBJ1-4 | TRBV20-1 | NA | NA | CSASSGAGWEKLFF | TGCAGTGCGAGTAGCGGTGCCGGTTGGGAAAAACTGTTTTTT
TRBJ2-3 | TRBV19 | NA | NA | CASSIFQGITDTQYF | TGTGCCAGTAGTATCTTCCAGGGGATCACAGATACGCAGTATTTT
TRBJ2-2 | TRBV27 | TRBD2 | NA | CASSKLAGGGGELFF | TGTGCCAGCAGTAAACTAGCGGGGGGTGGCGGGGAGCTGTTTTTT
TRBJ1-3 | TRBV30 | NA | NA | CAWSVYRAGNTIYF | TGTGCCTGGAGTGTGTACAGGGCTGGAAACACCATATATTTT
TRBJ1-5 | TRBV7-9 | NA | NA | CASSLGKQGRNQPQHF | TGTGCCAGCAGCTTAGGGAAACAGGGTCGGAATCAGCCCCAGCATTTT
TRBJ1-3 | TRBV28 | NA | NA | CASSLVPQGNTIYF | TGTGCCAGCAGTTTAGTACCACAGGGAAACACCATATATTTT
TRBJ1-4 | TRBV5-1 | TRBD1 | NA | CASSLADGQGANEKLFF | TGCGCCAGCAGCTTGGCCGACGGACAGGGGGCTAATGAAAAACTGTTTTTT
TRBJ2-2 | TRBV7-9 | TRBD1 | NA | CASSFGQGDTGELFF | TGTGCCAGCAGCTTCGGACAGGGGGACACCGGGGAGCTGTTTTTT
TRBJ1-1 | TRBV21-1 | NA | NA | CASGKTGGETEAFF | TGTGCCAGCGGAAAGACAGGGGGAGAGACTGAAGCTTTCTTT
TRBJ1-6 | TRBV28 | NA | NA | CASSGGGNYSPLHF | TGTGCCAGTTCTGGCGGAGGGAATTATTCACCCCTCCACTTT
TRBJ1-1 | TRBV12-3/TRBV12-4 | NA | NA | CASTIGGTEAFF | TGTGCCAGCACCATTGGAGGAACTGAAGCTTTCTTT
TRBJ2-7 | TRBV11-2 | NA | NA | CASSLVGVGAYEQYF | TGTGCCAGCAGCTTAGTCGGGGTCGGCGCCTACGAGCAGTACTTC
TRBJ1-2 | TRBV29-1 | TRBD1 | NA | CGCQRQGTSNYGYTF | TGCGGCTGTCAGAGACAGGGTACTTCTAACTATGGCTACACCTTC
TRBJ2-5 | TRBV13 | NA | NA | CASSRAGRGEETQYF | TGTGCCAGCAGTCGGGCCGGACGGGGTGAAGAGACCCAGTACTTC
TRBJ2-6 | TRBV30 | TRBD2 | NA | CAWGNPSLAGGPGANVLTF | TGTGCCTGGGGGAACCCGAGTTTAGCGGGAGGGCCTGGGGCCAACGTCCTGACTTTC
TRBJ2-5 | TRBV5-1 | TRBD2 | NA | CASSPLTSGTQETQYF | TGCGCCAGCAGCCCCCTGACTAGCGGAACCCAAGAGACCCAGTACTTC
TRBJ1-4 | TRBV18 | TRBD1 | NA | CASSRWDRGDEKLFF | TGTGCCAGCTCACGTTGGGACAGGGGTGATGAAAAACTGTTTTTT
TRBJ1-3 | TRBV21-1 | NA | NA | CASSVHRGRSGNTIYF | TGTGCCAGCAGCGTTCACAGGGGGCGTTCTGGAAACACCATATATTTT
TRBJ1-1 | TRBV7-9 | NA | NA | CASSFGQSNTEAFF | TGTGCCAGCAGCTTCGGACAGTCGAACACTGAAGCTTTCTTT
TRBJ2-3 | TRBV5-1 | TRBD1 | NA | CASSWDRGTDTQYF | TGCGCCAGCAGCTGGGACAGGGGTACAGATACGCAGTATTTT
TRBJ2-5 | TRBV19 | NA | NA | CASSTGGLETQYF | TGTGCCAGTAGTACGGGTGGATTAGAGACCCAGTACTTC
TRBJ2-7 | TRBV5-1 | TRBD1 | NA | CASSGQGRSTYEQYF | TGCGCCAGCTCCGGACAGGGGCGTTCTACCTACGAGCAGTACTTC
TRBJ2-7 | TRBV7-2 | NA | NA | CASSLSTGKYEQYF | TGTGCCAGCAGCTTAAGCACGGGGAAGTACGAGCAGTACTTC
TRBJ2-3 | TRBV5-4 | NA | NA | CASSLYTVADTQYF | TGTGCCAGCAGCTTGTATACAGTCGCAGATACGCAGTATTTT
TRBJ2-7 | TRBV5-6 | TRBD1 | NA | CASSLLAGTGYTEQYF | TGTGCCAGCAGCTTATTGGCCGGGACAGGGTATACCGAGCAGTACTTC
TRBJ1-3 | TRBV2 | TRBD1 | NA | CASIPRGSSGNTIYF | TGTGCCAGCATCCCCAGGGGGAGCTCTGGAAACACCATATATTTT
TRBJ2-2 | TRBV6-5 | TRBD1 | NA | CATRQGYTGELFF | TGTGCCACGAGACAGGGGTACACCGGGGAGCTGTTTTTT
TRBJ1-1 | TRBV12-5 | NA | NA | CASVPPGSMNTEAFF | TGTGCTAGTGTCCCCCCGGGGTCCATGAACACTGAAGCTTTCTTT
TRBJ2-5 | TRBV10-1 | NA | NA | CASLKKRGGQETQYF | TGCGCCAGCCTTAAGAAACGGGGAGGCCAAGAGACCCAGTACTTC
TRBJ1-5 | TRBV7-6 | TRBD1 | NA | CASSLGLGGGNQPQHF | TGTGCCAGCAGCTTAGGATTAGGGGGCGGCAATCAGCCCCAGCATTTT
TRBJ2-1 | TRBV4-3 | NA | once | CASSQDSWAGPYEQFF | TGCGCCAGCAGCCAAGATTCGTGGGCGGGGCCCTATGAGCAGTTCTTC
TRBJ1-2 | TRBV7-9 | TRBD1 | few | CASSLWDRGYGYTF | TGTGCCAGCAGCCTTTGGGACAGGGGCTATGGCTACACCTTC
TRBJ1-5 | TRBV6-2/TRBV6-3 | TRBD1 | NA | CASSYAPTGGQPQHF | TGTGCCAGCAGTTACGCTCCGACAGGGGGCCAGCCCCAGCATTTT
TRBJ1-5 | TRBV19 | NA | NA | CASSVDRTYSNQPQHF | TGTGCCAGTAGTGTTGACAGGACTTATAGCAATCAGCCCCAGCATTTT
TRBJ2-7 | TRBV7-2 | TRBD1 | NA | CASSPSGTGLYEQYF | TGTGCCAGCAGCCCATCCGGGACAGGTCTCTACGAGCAGTACTTC
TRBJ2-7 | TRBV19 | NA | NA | CASTYGGEQYF | TGTGCCAGTACCTATGGGGGGGAGCAGTACTTC
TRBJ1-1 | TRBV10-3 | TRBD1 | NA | CAIRDRNTEAFF | TGTGCCATCCGGGACAGGAACACTGAAGCTTTCTTT
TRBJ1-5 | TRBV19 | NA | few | CASSRTNQPQHF | TGTGCCAGTAGCCGTACTAATCAGCCCCAGCATTTT
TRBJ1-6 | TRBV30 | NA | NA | CAWDSGRGDSPLHF | TGTGCCTGGGACTCCGGACGCGGGGATTCACCCCTCCACTTT
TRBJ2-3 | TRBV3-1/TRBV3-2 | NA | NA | CASSQPTSTDTQYF | TGTGCCAGCAGCCAGCCAACTAGCACAGATACGCAGTATTTT
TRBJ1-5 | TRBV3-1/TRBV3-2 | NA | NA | CASSQDRNQPQHF | TGTGCCAGCAGCCAAGATCGGAATCAGCCCCAGCATTTT
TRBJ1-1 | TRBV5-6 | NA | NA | CASSYRVHTEAFF | TGTGCCAGCAGCTACAGGGTTCACACTGAAGCTTTCTTT
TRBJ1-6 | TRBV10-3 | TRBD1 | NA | CATWTGENSPLHF | TGTGCCACCTGGACAGGGGAAAATTCACCCCTCCACTTT